This T cell receptor beta chain is drawn from a study of human T cells and chemical hapten exposure. The V end lost 1 base, the J end lost 2 bases, and 11 bases lay between the germline ends. Germline CDR1 reads KGHSH; CDR2 reads LQKENI. This CDR3 is built from 15 residues. From the RACE reads, TCRdb called clonotypes with MiXCR, one entry per CDR3 protein. The sample holds 380,000 or so distinct CDR3 sequences, approximately 5.1% seen once. As for time point: patch test 1, 2 weeks after DPC sensitization. The treatment is: therapeutic diphenylcyclopropenone sensitization with weekly scalp DPC. This clonotype showed up many times.

This receptor was identified in a woman aged 45-65 years with alopecia areata. Some clones in this sample may be carry-over from other donors' samples. Sequences were derived from whole blood, sampled in connection with sensitization to the hapten diphenylcyclopropenone (DPC). The chain joins TRBV18 to TRBJ1-2, with D maybe TRBD1 (6 bases). The CDR3 loop reads CASSPRTGLNYGYTF. The CDR3 region has the DNA TGTGCCAGCTCACCACGCACAGGGTTGAACTATGGCTACACCTTC.